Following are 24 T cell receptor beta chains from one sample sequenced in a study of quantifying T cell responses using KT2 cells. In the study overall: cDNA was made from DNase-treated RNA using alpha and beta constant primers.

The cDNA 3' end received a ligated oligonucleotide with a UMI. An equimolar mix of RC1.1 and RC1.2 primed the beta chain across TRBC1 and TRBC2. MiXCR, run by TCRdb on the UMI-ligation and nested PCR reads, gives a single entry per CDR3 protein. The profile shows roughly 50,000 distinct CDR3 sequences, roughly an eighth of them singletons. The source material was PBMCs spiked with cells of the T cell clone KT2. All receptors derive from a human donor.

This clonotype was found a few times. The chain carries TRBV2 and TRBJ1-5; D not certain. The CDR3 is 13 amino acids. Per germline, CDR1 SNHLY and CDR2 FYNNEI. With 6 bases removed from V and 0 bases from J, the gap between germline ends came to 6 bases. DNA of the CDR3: TGTGCCAGCAGAGAAAATAGCAATCAGCCCCAGCATTTT. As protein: CASRENSNQPQHF.

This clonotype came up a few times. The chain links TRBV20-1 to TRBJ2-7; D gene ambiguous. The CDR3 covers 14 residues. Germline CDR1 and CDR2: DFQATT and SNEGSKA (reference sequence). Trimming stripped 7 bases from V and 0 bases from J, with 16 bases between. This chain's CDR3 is CSVYDSKSSYEQYF. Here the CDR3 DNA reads TGCAGTGTATATGACTCGAAAAGCTCCTACGAGCAGTACTTC.

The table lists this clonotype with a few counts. The chain's CDR3 is CAWSKDTHYGYTF. In DNA, the CDR3 is TGTGCCTGGAGCAAGGACACTCACTATGGCTACACCTTC. The chain employs TRBV30 and TRBJ1-2, with D tentatively TRBD1 (5 bases). Germline CDR1 GTSNPN, CDR2 SVGIG (reference sequence). CDR3 length equals 13 residues. Trimming took 3 bases from V and 3 from J, leaving 11 bases between them.

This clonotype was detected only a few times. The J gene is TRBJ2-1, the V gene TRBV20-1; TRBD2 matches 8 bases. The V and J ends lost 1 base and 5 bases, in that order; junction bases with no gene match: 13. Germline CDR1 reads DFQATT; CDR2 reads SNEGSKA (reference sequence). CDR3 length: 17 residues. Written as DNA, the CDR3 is TGCAGTGCTAGAGTCGAAGTCTTGAGCGGGGGCGACAATGAGCAGTTCTTC. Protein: CSARVEVLSGGDNEQFF.

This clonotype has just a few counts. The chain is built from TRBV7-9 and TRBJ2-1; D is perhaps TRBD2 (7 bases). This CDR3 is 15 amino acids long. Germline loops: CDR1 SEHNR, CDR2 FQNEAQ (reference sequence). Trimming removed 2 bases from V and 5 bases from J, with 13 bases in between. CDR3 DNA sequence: TGTGCCAGCAGCTTAATGGGGGGGGCCGACAATGAGCAGTTCTTC. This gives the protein CASSLMGGADNEQFF.

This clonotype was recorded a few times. CDR3 sequence: CATSETGRVNEQFF. The CDR3 bases are TGTGCCACCAGCGAAACGGGGAGGGTCAATGAGCAGTTCTTC. V and J are TRBV24-1 and TRBJ2-1; TRBD2 matches 7 bases. The ends lost 7 bases at V and 6 bases at J; junction bases unmatched: 8. Per the germline V gene, CDR1 is KGHDR and CDR2 is SFDVKD. The CDR3 extends over 14 amino acids.

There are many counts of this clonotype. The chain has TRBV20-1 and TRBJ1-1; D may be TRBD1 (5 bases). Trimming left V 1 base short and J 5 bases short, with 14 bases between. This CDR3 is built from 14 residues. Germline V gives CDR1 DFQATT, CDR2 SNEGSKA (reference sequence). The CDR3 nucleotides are TGCAGTGCTAGAGTGACAGAAATGGTTACTGAAGCTTTCTTT. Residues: CSARVTEMVTEAFF.

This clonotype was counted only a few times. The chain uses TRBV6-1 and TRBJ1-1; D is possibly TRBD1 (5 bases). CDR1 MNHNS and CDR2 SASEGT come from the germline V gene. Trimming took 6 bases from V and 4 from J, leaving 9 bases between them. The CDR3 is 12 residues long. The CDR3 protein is CASRHGGTEAFF. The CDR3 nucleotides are TGTGCCAGCAGACATGGGGGCACTGAAGCTTTCTTT.

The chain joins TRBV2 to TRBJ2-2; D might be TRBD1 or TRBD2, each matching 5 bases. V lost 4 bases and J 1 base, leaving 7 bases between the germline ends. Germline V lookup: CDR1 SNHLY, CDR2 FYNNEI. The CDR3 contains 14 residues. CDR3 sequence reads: CASSAGRNTGELFF. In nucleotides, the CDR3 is TGTGCCAGCAGTGCGGGACGGAACACCGGGGAGCTGTTTTTT. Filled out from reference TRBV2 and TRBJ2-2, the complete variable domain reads EPEVTQTPSHQVTQMGQEVILRCVPISNHLYFYWYRQILGQKVEFLVSFYNNEISEKSEIFDDQFSVERPDGSNFTLKIRSTKLEDSAMYFCASSAGRNTGELFFGEGSRLTVL.

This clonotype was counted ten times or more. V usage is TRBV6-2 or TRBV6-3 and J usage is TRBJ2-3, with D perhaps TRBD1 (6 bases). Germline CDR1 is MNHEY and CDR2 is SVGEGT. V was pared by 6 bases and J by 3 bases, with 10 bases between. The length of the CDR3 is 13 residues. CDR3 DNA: TGTGCCAGCAGCCGACAGGAAACAGATACGCAGTATTTT. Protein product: CASSRQETDTQYF.

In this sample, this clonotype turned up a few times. The CDR3 is CASSVRDRGPDTGELFF. In nucleotides, the CDR3 is TGTGCCAGCAGCGTCCGGGACAGGGGGCCGGACACCGGGGAGCTGTTTTTT. J is TRBJ2-2 and V is TRBV9; 12 bases fit TRBD1. The V gene's germline CDR1 is SGDLS and CDR2 YYNGEE. The length of the CDR3 is 17 residues. The trim removed 2 bases at V and 3 bases at J, leaving 5 bases unmatched. Combining the CDR3 with reference TRBV9 and TRBJ2-2 gives the whole variable domain DSGVTQTPKHLITATGQRVTLRCSPRSGDLSVYWYQQSLDQGLQFLIQYYNGEERAKGNILERFSAQQFPDLHSELNLSSLELGDSALYFCASSVRDRGPDTGELFFGEGSRLTVL.

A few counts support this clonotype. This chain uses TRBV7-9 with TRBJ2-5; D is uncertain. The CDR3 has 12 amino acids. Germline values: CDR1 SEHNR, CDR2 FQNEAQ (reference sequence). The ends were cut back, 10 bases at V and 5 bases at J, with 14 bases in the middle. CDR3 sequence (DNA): TGTGCCACCCGCCGGCAGGAGGAGACCCAGTACTTC. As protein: CATRRQEETQYF.

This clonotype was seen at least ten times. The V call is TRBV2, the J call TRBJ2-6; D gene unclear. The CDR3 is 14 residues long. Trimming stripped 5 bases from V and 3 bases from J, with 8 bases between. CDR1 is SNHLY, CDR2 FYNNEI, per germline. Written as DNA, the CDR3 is TGTGCCAGCAGTAGCGAGGTTGGGGCCAACGTCCTGACTTTC. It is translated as CASSSEVGANVLTF.

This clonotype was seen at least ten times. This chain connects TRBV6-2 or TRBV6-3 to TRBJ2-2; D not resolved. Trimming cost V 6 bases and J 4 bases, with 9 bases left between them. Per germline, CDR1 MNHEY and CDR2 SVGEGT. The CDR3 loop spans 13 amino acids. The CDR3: CASRRGSTGELFF. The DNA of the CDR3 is TGTGCCAGCAGACGCGGCAGCACCGGGGAGCTGTTTTTT.

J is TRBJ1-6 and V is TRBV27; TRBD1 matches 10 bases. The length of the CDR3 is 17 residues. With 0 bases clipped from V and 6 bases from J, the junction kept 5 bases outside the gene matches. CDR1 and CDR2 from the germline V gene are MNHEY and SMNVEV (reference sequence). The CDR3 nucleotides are TGTGCCAGCAGTTTATCGACGGGACAGGGGCTTAATTCACCCCTCCACTTT. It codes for CASSLSTGQGLNSPLHF.

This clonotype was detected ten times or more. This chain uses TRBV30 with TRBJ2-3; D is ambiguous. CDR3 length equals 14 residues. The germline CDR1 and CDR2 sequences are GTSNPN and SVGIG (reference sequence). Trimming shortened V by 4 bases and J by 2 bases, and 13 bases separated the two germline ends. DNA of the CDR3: TGTGCCTGGATAAAGACATCACTCACAGATACGCAGTATTTT. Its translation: CAWIKTSLTDTQYF.

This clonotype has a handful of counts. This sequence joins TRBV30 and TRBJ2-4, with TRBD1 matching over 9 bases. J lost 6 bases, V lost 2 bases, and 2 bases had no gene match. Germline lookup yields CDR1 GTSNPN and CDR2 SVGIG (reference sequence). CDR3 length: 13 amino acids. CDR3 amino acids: CAWSTGGGNIQYF. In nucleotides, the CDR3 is TGTGCCTGGAGTACAGGGGGCGGAAACATTCAGTACTTC.

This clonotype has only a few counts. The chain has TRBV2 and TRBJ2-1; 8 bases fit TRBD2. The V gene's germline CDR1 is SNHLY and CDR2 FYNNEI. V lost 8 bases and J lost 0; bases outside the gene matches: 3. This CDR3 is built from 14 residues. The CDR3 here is CASERESSYNEQFF. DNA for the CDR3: TGTGCCAGCGAGCGGGAGAGCTCCTACAATGAGCAGTTCTTC.

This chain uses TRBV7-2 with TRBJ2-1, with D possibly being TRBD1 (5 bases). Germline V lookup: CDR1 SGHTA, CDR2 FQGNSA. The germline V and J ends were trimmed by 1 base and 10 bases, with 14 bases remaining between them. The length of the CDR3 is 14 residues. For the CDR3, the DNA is TGTGCCAGCAGCTTAGGTCCCTCCAGGGCCGAGCAGTTCTTC. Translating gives CASSLGPSRAEQFF.

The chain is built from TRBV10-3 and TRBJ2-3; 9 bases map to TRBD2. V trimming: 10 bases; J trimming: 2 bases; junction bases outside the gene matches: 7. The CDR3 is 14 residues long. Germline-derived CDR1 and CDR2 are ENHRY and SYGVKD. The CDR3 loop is CASEPGLATDTQYF. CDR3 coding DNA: TGTGCCAGTGAGCCGGGACTAGCCACAGATACGCAGTATTTT.

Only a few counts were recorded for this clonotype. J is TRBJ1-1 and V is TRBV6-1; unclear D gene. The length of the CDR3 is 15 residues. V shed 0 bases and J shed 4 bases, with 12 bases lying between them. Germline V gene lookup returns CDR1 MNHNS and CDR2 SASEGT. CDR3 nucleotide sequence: TGTGCCAGCAGTGAAGCGGGATTTGGGAGCACTGAAGCTTTCTTT. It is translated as CASSEAGFGSTEAFF.

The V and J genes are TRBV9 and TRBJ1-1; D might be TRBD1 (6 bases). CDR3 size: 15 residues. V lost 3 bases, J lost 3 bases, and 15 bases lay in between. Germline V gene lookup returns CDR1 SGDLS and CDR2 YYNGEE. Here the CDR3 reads CASSASTGLDTEAFF. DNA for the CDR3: TGTGCCAGCAGCGCTTCTACAGGGTTGGACACTGAAGCTTTCTTT.

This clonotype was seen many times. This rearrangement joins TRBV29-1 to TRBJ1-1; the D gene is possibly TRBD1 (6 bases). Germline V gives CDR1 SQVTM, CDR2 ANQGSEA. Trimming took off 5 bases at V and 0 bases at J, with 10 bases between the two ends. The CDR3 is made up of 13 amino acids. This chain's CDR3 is CSVSGALNTEAFF. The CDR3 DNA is TGCAGCGTTTCAGGGGCCCTGAACACTGAAGCTTTCTTT.

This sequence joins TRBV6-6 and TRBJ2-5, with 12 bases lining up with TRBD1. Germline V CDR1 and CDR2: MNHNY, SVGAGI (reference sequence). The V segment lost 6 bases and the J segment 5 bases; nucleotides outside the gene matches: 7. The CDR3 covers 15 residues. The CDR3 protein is CASRAGTGGLETQYF. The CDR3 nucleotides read TGTGCCAGCAGGGCCGGGACAGGGGGCTTGGAGACCCAGTACTTC.